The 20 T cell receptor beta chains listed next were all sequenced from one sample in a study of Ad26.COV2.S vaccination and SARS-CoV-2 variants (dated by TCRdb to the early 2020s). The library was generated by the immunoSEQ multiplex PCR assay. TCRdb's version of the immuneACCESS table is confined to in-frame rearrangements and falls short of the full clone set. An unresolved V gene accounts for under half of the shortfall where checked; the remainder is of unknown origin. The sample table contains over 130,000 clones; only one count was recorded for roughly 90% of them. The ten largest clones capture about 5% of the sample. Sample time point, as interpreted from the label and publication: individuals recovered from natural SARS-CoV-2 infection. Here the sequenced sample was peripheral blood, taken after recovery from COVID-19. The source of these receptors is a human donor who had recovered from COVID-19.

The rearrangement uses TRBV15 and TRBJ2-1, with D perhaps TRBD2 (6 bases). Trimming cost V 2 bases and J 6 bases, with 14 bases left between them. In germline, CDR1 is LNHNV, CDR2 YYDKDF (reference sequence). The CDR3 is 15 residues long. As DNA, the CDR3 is TGTGCCACCAGCAGACAGGGACTCTGGGGCAATGAGCAGTTCTTC. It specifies CATSRQGLWGNEQFF. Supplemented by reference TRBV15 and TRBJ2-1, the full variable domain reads DAMVIQNPRYQVTQFGKPVTLSCSQTLNHNVMYWYQQKSSQAPKLLFHYYDKDFNNEADTPDNFQSRRPNTSFCFLDIRSPGLGDTAMYLCATSRQGLWGNEQFFGPGTRLTVL.

The CDR3 nucleotides read TGTGCCAGCAGCCTCGGGAGGGGGTCAACGGGCAATCAGCCCCAGCATTTT. Protein: CASSLGRGSTGNQPQHF. This chain joins TRBV5-5 and TRBJ1-5; TRBD1 might be the D (6 bases). V dropped 4 bases and J dropped 2 bases, with 19 bases sitting between them. Germline V CDR1 and CDR2: SGHKS, YYEKEE (reference sequence). This CDR3 has 17 residues.

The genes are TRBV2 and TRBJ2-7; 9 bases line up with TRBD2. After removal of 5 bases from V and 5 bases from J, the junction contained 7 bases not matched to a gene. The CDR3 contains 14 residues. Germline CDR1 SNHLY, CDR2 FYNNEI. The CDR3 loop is CASSPTSGRHEQYF. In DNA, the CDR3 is TGTGCCAGCAGTCCTACTAGCGGGCGGCACGAGCAGTACTTC.

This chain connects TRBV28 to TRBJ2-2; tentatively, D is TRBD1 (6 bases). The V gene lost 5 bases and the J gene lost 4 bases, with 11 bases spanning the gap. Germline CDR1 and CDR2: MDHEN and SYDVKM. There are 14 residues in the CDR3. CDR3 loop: CASSGGHLTGELFF. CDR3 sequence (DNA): TGTGCCAGCAGTGGGGGACATCTCACCGGGGAGCTGTTTTTT.

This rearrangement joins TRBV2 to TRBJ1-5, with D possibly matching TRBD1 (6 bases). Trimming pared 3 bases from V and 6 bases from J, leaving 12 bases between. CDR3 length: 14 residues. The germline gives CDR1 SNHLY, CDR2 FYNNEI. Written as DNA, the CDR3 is TGTGCCAGCAGTGATCAGGGCAGGGGTCAGCCCCAGCATTTT. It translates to CASSDQGRGQPQHF.

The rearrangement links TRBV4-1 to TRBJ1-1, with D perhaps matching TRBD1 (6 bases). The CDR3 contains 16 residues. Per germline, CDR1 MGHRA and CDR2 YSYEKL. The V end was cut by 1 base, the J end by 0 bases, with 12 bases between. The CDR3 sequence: CASSQVQGKMNTEAFF. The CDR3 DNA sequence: TGCGCCAGCAGCCAAGTACAGGGAAAGATGAACACTGAAGCTTTCTTT.

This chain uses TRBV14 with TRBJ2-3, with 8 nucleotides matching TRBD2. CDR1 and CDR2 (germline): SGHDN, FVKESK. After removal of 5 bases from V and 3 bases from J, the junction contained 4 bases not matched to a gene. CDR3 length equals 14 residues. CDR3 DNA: TGTGCCAGCAGCGTCGGGGGGGCAACAGATACGCAGTATTTT. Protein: CASSVGGATDTQYF.

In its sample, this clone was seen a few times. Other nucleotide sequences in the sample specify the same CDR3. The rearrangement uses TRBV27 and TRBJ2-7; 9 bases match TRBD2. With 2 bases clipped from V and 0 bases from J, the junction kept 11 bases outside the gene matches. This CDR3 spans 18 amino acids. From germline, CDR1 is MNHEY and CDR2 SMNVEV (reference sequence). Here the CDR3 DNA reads TGTGCCAGCAGTTTAAAAGCGGGGGGTTGGGGGAGCTCCTACGAGCAGTACTTC. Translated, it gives CASSLKAGGWGSSYEQYF.

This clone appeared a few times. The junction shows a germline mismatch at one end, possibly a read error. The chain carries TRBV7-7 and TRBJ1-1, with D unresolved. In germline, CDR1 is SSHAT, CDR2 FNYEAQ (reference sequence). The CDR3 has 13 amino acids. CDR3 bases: TGTGCTAGCAGCTTAAGCGGGAACACTGAAGCTTTCTTT. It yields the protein CASSLSGNTEAFF.

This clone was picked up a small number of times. CDR3 in DNA: TGTGCCAGCAGCCAAGACGGAGAAGAGACCCAGTACTTC. Translation: CASSQDGEETQYF. The chain has TRBV14 and TRBJ2-5, with no clear D. Germline V lookup: CDR1 SGHDN, CDR2 FVKESK. Trimming removed 0 bases from V and 3 bases from J, with 5 bases in between. The CDR3 consists of 13 residues.

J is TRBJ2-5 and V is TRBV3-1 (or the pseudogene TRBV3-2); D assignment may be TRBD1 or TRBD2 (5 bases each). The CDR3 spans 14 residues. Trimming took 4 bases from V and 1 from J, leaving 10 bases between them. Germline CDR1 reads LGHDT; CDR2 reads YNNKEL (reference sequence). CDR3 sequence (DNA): TGTGCCAGCAGCCCCATTGGGGGCCAAGAGACCCAGTACTTC. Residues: CASSPIGGQETQYF.

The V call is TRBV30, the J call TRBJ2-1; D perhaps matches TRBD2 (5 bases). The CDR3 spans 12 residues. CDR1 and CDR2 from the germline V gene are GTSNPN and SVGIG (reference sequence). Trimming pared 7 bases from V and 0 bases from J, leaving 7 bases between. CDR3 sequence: CAYTSSYNEQFF. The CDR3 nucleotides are TGTGCCTACACTAGCTCCTACAATGAGCAGTTCTTC.

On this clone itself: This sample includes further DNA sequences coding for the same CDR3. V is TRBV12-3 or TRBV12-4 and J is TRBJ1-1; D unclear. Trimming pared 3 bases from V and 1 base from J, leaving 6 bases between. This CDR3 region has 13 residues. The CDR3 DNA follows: TGTGCCAGCAGTTTTAGGCGGAACACTGAAGCTTTCTTT. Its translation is CASSFRRNTEAFF.

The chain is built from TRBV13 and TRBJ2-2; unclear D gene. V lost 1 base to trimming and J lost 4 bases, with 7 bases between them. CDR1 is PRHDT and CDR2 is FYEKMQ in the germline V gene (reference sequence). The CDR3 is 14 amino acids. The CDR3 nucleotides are TGTGCCAGCAGCTTAGTGGGTTCCACCGGGGAGCTGTTTTTT. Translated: CASSLVGSTGELFF.

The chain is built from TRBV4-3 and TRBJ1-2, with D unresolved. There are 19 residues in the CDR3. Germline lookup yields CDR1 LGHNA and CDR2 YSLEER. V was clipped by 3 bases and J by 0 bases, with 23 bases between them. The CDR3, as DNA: TGCGCCAGCAGCCACGCCTACTGGAGAGTTCCCGACGCTAACTATGGCTACACCTTC. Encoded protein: CASSHAYWRVPDANYGYTF.

Here the CDR3 reads CASSPSEAYGYEQYF. In nucleotides, the CDR3 is TGTGCCAGCAGCCCTAGCGAGGCCTATGGGTACGAGCAGTACTTC. The chain couples TRBV3-1 (or the pseudogene TRBV3-2) to TRBJ2-7, with a possible D match to TRBD2 (6 bases). Deletions cut 4 bases from V and 4 bases from J, with 17 bases between. The length of the CDR3 is 15 residues. Germline-derived CDR1 and CDR2 are LGHDT and YNNKEL (reference sequence).

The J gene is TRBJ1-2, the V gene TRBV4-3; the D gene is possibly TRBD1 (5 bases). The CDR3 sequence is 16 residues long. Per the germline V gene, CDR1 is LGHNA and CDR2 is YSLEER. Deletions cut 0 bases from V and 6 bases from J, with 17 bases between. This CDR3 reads CASSQDRDRIYHGYTF. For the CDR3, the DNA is TGCGCCAGCAGCCAAGACCGGGACCGTATATATCATGGCTACACCTTC.

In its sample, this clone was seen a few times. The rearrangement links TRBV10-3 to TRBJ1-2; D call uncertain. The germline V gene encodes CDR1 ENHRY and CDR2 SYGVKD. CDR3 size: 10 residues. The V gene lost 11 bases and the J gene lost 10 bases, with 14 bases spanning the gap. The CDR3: CAPDGDYYTF. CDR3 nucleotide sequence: TGTGCCCCGGACGGGGATTACTACACCTTC.

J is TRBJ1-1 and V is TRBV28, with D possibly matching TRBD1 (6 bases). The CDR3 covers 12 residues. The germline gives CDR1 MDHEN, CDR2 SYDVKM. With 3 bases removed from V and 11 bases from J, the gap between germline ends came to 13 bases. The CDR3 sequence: CASSFREGDAFF. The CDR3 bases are TGTGCCAGCAGTTTCCGGGAGGGGGATGCTTTCTTT.

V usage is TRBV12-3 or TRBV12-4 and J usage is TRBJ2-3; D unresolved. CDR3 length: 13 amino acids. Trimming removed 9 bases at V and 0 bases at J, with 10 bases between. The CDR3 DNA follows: TGTGCCAGTCAGAGGCCTAGCACAGATACGCAGTATTTT. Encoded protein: CASQRPSTDTQYF.